This T cell receptor beta chain is from a study of T cell responses to AZD1222 COVID-19 vaccine. Worth noting for this clone: Its antigen is still unknown. Because the CDR3's place on the DNA is in doubt, the DNA is left out and the CDR3 is given as listed by TCRdb.

The data were produced by immunoSEQ multiplex PCR, yet TCRdb's version contains in-frame clones alone and is incomplete. The data contain roughly 43,000 clones, about four fifths of them singletons. Overall study results and limits: At 160-218 and 743-854, vaccine-associated CD4 TCRs were dominant, and they spanned spike. Sampling that yielded the repertoires occurred only after the peak T cell response. The donors showed a predominance of white British ancestry and of females, with possible underestimation of clonal diversity.

The CDR3 is 13 amino acids long, termini counted. Germline V CDR1 and CDR2: SGDLS, YYNGEE. The chain uses TRBV9 and TRBJ1-2. The TCR was taken from an adult who received the MenACWY meningococcal vaccine as a control. Specimen: peripheral blood, collected 28 days after the second dose of the MenACWY control vaccine. The CDR3 loop reads CASSVGFGAGYTF.